Presented here are 15 T cell receptor beta chains from one specimen sequenced in a study of T cell repertoires in cytomegalovirus infection. TCRdb fed the reads into MiXCR, producing one record per CDR3 protein. The sample includes roughly 920,000 distinct CDR3 sequences, 30% to 40% seen only once; the top ten take around an eighth. What these receptors recognize is not known. The sequences come from cultured CD8+ T cells from PBMCs, collected from culture after CMV antigen stimulation. These receptors all stem from a human donor in good health (CMV status not recorded). Some clones in this sample may be carry-over from other donors' samples.

This clonotype has just a few counts. The V and J genes are TRBV12-3 or TRBV12-4 and TRBJ1-5, with 8 bases that match TRBD1. CDR3 length equals 16 residues. The trim removed 8 bases at V and 3 bases at J, leaving 12 bases unmatched. This CDR3 is CASDWGQAGHNQPQHF. CDR3 in DNA: TGTGCCAGCGACTGGGGACAGGCCGGACACAATCAGCCCCAGCATTTT.

The CDR3 sequence is CASSLASLADNEQFF. The CDR3 nucleotides are TGTGCCAGCAGCTTAGCGAGCCTAGCGGACAATGAGCAGTTCTTC. This chain uses TRBV7-9 with TRBJ2-1; 7 nucleotides align to TRBD2. J was trimmed by 5 bases and V by 0 bases; bases with no gene match: 4. The length of the CDR3 is 15 residues. CDR1 is SEHNR, CDR2 FQNEAQ, per germline (reference sequence).

The chain recombines TRBV7-9 with TRBJ2-2; TRBD1 agrees at 10 bases. Trimming at V came to 8 bases and at J to 3 bases, leaving 21 bases not matched to a gene. CDR1 and CDR2 (germline): SEHNR, FQNEAQ (reference sequence). The CDR3 length is 20 residues. The CDR3 bases are TGTGCCAGCGCCTCGGGCAACTTCGGGACAGGGGAATTGGACACCGGGGAGCTGTTTTTT. As protein: CASASGNFGTGELDTGELFF. The full variable domain, in which reference TRBV7-9 and TRBJ2-2 provide the parts outside the CDR3, is DTGVSQNPRHKITKRGQNVTFRCDPISEHNRLYWYRQTLGQGPEFLTYFQNEAQLEKSRLLSDRFSAERPKGSFSTLEIQRTEQGDSAMYLCASASGNFGTGELDTGELFFGEGSRLTVL.

This sequence joins TRBV7-6 and TRBJ1-1; no clear D gene. Trimming removed 1 base at V and 5 bases at J, with 8 bases between. Germline CDR1 is SGHVS and CDR2 is FNYEAQ. The CDR3 covers 13 residues. CDR3 DNA: TGTGCCAGCAGCTTAGAAGGGTGGACTGAAGCTTTCTTT. Translation: CASSLEGWTEAFF.

In its sample, this clonotype was seen once. J is TRBJ1-1 and V is TRBV27; D ambiguous. Germline V gives CDR1 MNHEY, CDR2 SMNVEV (reference sequence). Trimming cost V 4 bases and J 4 bases, with 13 bases left between them. The CDR3 extends over 14 amino acids. The CDR3 sequence is CASSWGGRGTEAFF. As DNA, the CDR3 is TGTGCCAGCAGTTGGGGAGGTCGAGGCACTGAAGCTTTCTTT.

On this clonotype itself: A much larger clone lies a single base off, so this may be a read error. J is TRBJ2-7 and V is TRBV7-2; no clear D. CDR1 is SGHTA and CDR2 is FQGNSA in the germline V gene. The CDR3 contains 13 residues. CDR3 nucleotide sequence: TGTGTCAGCAGCTTAACACGATCCTACGAGCAGTACGTC. This gives the protein CVSSLTRSYEQYV.

The rearrangement joins TRBV14 to TRBJ1-6, with no clear D. The germline gives CDR1 SGHDN, CDR2 FVKESK. CDR3 length: 17 residues. The V end was cut by 4 bases, the J end by 0 bases, with 13 bases between. CDR3 coding DNA: TGTGCCAGCAGCCGTTTTAGAAGCAGCTCCTATAATTCACCCCTCCACTTT. As protein: CASSRFRSSSYNSPLHF. The full variable domain, completed using reference TRBV14 and TRBJ1-6, is EAGVTQFPSHSVIEKGQTVTLRCDPISGHDNLYWYRRVMGKEIKFLLHFVKESKQDESGMPNNRFLAERTGGTYSTLKVQPAELEDSGVYFCASSRFRSSSYNSPLHFGNGTRLTVT.

This clonotype was counted between two and nine times. The chain carries TRBV29-1 and TRBJ2-6; 9 bases fit TRBD2. There are 16 residues in the CDR3. Germline CDR1 reads SQVTM; CDR2 reads ANQGSEA. V trimming: 4 bases; J trimming: 12 bases; junction bases outside the gene matches: 16. The CDR3, as DNA: TGCAGCGTTGTTTCGACTAGCGGAGGGGCTGGCCGCGTCCTGACTTTC. It is translated as CSVVSTSGGAGRVLTF. Complete variable domain (other parts from reference TRBV29-1 and TRBJ2-6): SAVISQKPSRDICQRGTSLTIQCQVDSQVTMMFWYRQQPGQSLTLIATANQGSEATYESGFVIDKFPISRPNLTFSTLTVSNMSPEDSSIYLCSVVSTSGGAGRVLTFGAGSRLTVL.

The J gene is TRBJ1-2, the V gene TRBV12-3 or TRBV12-4; perhaps TRBD1 as D (6 bases). V was clipped by 0 bases and J by 4 bases, with 12 bases between them. This CDR3 spans 15 amino acids. The chain's CDR3 is CASSLALTGSYGYTF. The CDR3 DNA reads TGTGCCAGCAGTTTAGCGCTAACAGGGAGCTATGGCTACACCTTC.

This clonotype was detected many times. The chain combines TRBV7-2 with TRBJ2-6; no clear D. Germline CDR1 SGHTA, CDR2 FQGNSA. Deletions cut 3 bases from V and 0 bases from J, with 15 bases between. The CDR3 has 18 amino acids. CDR3 in amino acids: CASSFSDLFFSGANVLTF. CDR3 nucleotides: TGTGCCAGCAGCTTTTCGGACCTGTTTTTCTCTGGGGCCAACGTCCTGACTTTC.

The gene calls are TRBV6-1 and TRBJ2-7; 8 nucleotides align to TRBD1. CDR1 and CDR2 from the germline V gene are MNHNS and SASEGT. CDR3 length: 14 amino acids. Trimming removed 5 bases from V and 5 bases from J; junction bases left unmatched: 8. The CDR3 sequence: CASSQPWTGNEQYV. As DNA, the CDR3 is TGTGCCAGCAGTCAACCTTGGACAGGGAACGAGCAGTACGTC.

This clonotype was counted a few times. The chain is built from TRBV12-3 or TRBV12-4 and TRBJ1-1; a possible D gene is TRBD1 (5 bases). Trimming took off 6 bases at V and 1 base at J, with 9 bases between the two ends. The CDR3 totals 13 residues. CDR3 region: CASRYGTNTEAFF. In DNA, the CDR3 is TGTGCCAGCAGGTACGGGACGAACACTGAAGCTTTCTTT.

This clonotype turned up a few times. V is TRBV12-3 or TRBV12-4 and J is TRBJ2-3; D ambiguous. Trimming left V 0 bases short and J 0 bases short, with 13 bases between. CDR3 length: 17 residues. The CDR3 sequence is CASSLALGSLSTDTQYF. In DNA, the CDR3 is TGTGCCAGCAGTTTAGCGCTGGGTTCCCTTAGCACAGATACGCAGTATTTT.

CDR3 sequence: CASSERTGIHSSYNEQFF. CDR3 bases: TGTGCCAGCAGTGAAAGGACAGGGATACACAGCTCCTACAATGAGCAGTTCTTC. The genes are TRBV2 and TRBJ2-1; 8 nucleotides agree with TRBD1. Germline V gene data show CDR1 as SNHLY and CDR2 as FYNNEI. J lost 0 bases, V lost 2 bases, and 9 bases had no gene match. The CDR3 is 18 amino acids.

This clonotype was counted between two and nine times. The chain carries TRBV14 and TRBJ2-5; 10 bases are a match to TRBD1. From germline, CDR1 is SGHDN and CDR2 FVKESK. The length of the CDR3 is 15 residues. With 6 bases clipped from V and 2 bases from J, the junction kept 6 bases outside the gene matches. DNA of the CDR3: TGTGCCAGCAGTCAGACAGGGGGCCGACAAGAGACCCAGTACTTC. Protein sequence: CASSQTGGRQETQYF.